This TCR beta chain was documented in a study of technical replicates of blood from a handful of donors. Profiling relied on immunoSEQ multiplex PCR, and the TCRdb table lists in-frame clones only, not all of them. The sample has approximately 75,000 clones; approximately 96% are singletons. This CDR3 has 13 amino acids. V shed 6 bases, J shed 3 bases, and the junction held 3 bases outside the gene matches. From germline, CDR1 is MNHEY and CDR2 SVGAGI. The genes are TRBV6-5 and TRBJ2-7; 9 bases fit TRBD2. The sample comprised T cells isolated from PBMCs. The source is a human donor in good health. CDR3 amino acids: CASRGGRVYEQYF. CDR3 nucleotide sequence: TGTGCCAGCAGGGGCGGGAGGGTCTACGAGCAGTACTTC.